A single sample is the source of the 17 T cell receptor beta chains below, sequenced in a study of CD8 T cells in Susac syndrome. Random-hexamer reverse transcription was applied to roughly 0.5 to 1 ug RNA. TCRdb reanalysed the immunoSEQ multiplex PCR reads using MiXCR and keeps one entry per CDR3 protein. The data contain roughly 150,000 distinct CDR3 sequences, 94% of them seen just once; the ten biggest clones take up about 0.094%. The sequencing sample was made of CD4+ T cells from PBMCs. These receptor sequences come from a human donor with multiple sclerosis.

The chain has TRBV20-1 and TRBJ2-7, with 8 bases aligning to TRBD2. CDR1 is DFQATT, CDR2 SNEGSKA, per germline (reference sequence). The CDR3 runs 14 residues. V gave up 5 bases and J gave up 3 bases; unmatched junction bases: 9. CDR3 nucleotides: TGCAGTGCTGTCCCCGGGACTAGGAACTACGAGCAGTACTTC. It encodes CSAVPGTRNYEQYF.

This clonotype was seen once. This chain connects TRBV20-1 to TRBJ2-3; D is perhaps TRBD2 (5 bases). Per the germline V gene, CDR1 is DFQATT and CDR2 is SNEGSKA (reference sequence). V gave up 6 bases and J gave up 6 bases, with 19 bases separating them. The CDR3 spans 14 residues. DNA of the CDR3: TGCAGTGCCCGACCCCGTGAGGGAAGGGATACGCAGTATTTT. Translating gives CSARPREGRDTQYF.

The chain couples TRBV7-2 to TRBJ2-7; 10 bases line up with TRBD1. The length of the CDR3 is 14 residues. The germline CDR1 and CDR2 sequences are SGHTA and FQGNSA. V trimming: 1 base; J trimming: 6 bases; junction bases outside the gene matches: 3. The DNA of the CDR3 is TGTGCCAGCAGCTTAGAACGGGACAGGGGCGAGCAGTACTTC. The encoded protein is CASSLERDRGEQYF.

The J gene is TRBJ2-3, the V gene TRBV5-4, with 8 bases lining up with TRBD2. The J segment lost 5 bases and the V segment lost 6 bases, leaving 14 bases of the junction unmatched. This CDR3 is built from 16 residues. Germline lookup yields CDR1 SGHNT and CDR2 YYREEE (reference sequence). The CDR3 here is CASTPGRASGLDTQYF. The CDR3 coding sequence is TGTGCCAGCACCCCCGGGCGCGCTAGCGGGTTAGATACGCAGTATTTT.

This sequence joins TRBV13 and TRBJ2-3, with 10 bases that match TRBD2. V gave up 5 bases and J gave up 5 bases; unmatched junction bases: 1. Germline V gene sequence: CDR1 PRHDT, CDR2 FYEKMQ (reference sequence). The CDR3 has 13 amino acids. For the CDR3, the DNA is TGTGCCAGCAGCACTAGCGGGATAGATACGCAGTATTTT. Translating gives CASSTSGIDTQYF.

The chain joins TRBV28 to TRBJ2-6; D ambiguous. In germline, CDR1 is MDHEN, CDR2 SYDVKM. CDR3 length equals 13 residues. The germline V and J ends were trimmed by 2 bases and 13 bases, with 12 bases remaining between them. CDR3 region: CASSLITDRVLTF. In nucleotides, the CDR3 is TGTGCCAGCAGTTTAATCACGGACCGGGTCCTGACTTTC.

This chain's CDR3 is CASSSPDRVTKQYF. DNA of the CDR3: TGTGCCAGCAGCTCTCCGGACAGGGTTACGAAGCAGTACTTC. The chain couples TRBV7-3 to TRBJ2-7; 8 nucleotides line up with TRBD1. The CDR3 is 14 residues long. The V and J ends lost 4 bases and 8 bases, in that order; junction bases with no gene match: 10. The germline V gene has CDR1 SGHTA and CDR2 FQGTGA.

This chain connects TRBV20-1 to TRBJ2-2; 12 bases line up with TRBD2. V lost 0 bases and J lost 0; bases outside the gene matches: 5. The CDR3 loop spans 18 amino acids. Germline assignment: CDR1 DFQATT and CDR2 SNEGSKA (reference sequence). The CDR3 nucleotides are TGCAGTGCTAGAGATATTCGGACTAGCGGGACGAACACCGGGGAGCTGTTTTTT. It encodes CSARDIRTSGTNTGELFF.

V is TRBV7-8 and J is TRBJ2-7; possibly TRBD2 for D (5 bases). The V gene lost 2 bases and the J gene lost 7 bases, with 21 bases spanning the gap. The germline CDR1 and CDR2 sequences are SGHVS and FQNEAQ. This CDR3 region has 16 residues. The CDR3 protein is CASSLKLTPAGWEQYF. In DNA form, the CDR3 reads TGTGCCAGCAGCTTAAAGCTGACTCCCGCGGGTTGGGAGCAGTACTTC.

This rearrangement joins TRBV27 to TRBJ2-1; TRBD2 aligns across 15 bases. Per the germline V gene, CDR1 is MNHEY and CDR2 is SMNVEV (reference sequence). V dropped 5 bases and J dropped 8; count of bases not matched to a gene: 10. CDR3 length: 17 amino acids. The DNA for the CDR3 is TGTGCCAGCAGTACAAGGACTAGCGGGAGGGCCGGGGATGAGCAGTTCTTC. As protein: CASSTRTSGRAGDEQFF.

The CDR3 loop is CASSLAGQPQHF. The CDR3 coding sequence is TGTGCCAGCAGTTTAGCGGGCCAGCCCCAGCATTTT. The rearrangement uses TRBV28 and TRBJ1-5; D not resolved. CDR3 length equals 12 residues. The V end lost 2 bases, the J end lost 7 bases, and 6 bases lay between the germline ends. The germline CDR1 and CDR2 sequences are MDHEN and SYDVKM.

The rearrangement uses TRBV6-5 and TRBJ2-3, with D tentatively TRBD2 (5 bases). Trimming shortened V by 4 bases and J by 1 base, and 9 bases separated the two germline ends. Looked up from germline, CDR1 is MNHEY and CDR2 is SVGAGI. CDR3 length: 14 residues. The CDR3 DNA follows: TGTGCCAGCAGTTGGCGGGTCCGCACAGATACGCAGTATTTT. Its translation: CASSWRVRTDTQYF.

The genes are TRBV7-2 and TRBJ1-2, with D possibly matching TRBD1 (6 bases). Looked up from germline, CDR1 is SGHTA and CDR2 is FQGNSA. CDR3 size: 15 residues. The V gene lost 3 bases and the J gene lost 4 bases, with 15 bases spanning the gap. CDR3 protein: CASSLGGGDIYGYTF. DNA for the CDR3: TGTGCCAGCAGCTTGGGGGGCGGGGACATCTATGGCTACACCTTC.

The chain joins TRBV5-1 to TRBJ2-1; TRBD1 matches 7 bases. After removal of 6 bases from V and 3 bases from J, the junction contained 15 bases not matched to a gene. The V gene's germline CDR1 is SGHRS and CDR2 YFSETQ. The CDR3 consists of 17 residues. CDR3 residues: CASNPHSGTEVYNEQFF. The CDR3 region has the DNA TGCGCCAGCAACCCTCATTCCGGGACAGAAGTCTACAATGAGCAGTTCTTC.

The V gene is TRBV7-2, the J gene TRBJ1-1; the D gene is possibly TRBD1 (5 bases). The CDR3 is 13 amino acids. V was cut by 6 bases and J by 1 base, with 9 bases left in between. Germline V CDR1 and CDR2: SGHTA, FQGNSA. The CDR3 protein is CASRTERNTEAFF. Here the CDR3 DNA reads TGTGCCAGCAGGACAGAAAGGAACACTGAAGCTTTCTTT.

The chain combines TRBV15 with TRBJ2-3; no reliable D call. Trimming stripped 5 bases from V and 3 bases from J, with 6 bases between. This CDR3 comprises 12 residues. Germline CDR1 and CDR2: LNHNV and YYDKDF (reference sequence). CDR3 loop: CATSLGTDTQYF. In DNA, the CDR3 is TGTGCCACCAGCCTCGGGACAGATACGCAGTATTTT.

The gene calls are TRBV20-1 and TRBJ2-5; a weak D match, TRBD2 (5 bases). The germline V gene has CDR1 DFQATT and CDR2 SNEGSKA (reference sequence). This CDR3 contains 12 residues. V was cut by 0 bases and J by 5 bases, with 7 bases left in between. CDR3 sequence: CSARDRGETQYF. CDR3 in DNA: TGCAGTGCTAGAGATCGAGGGGAGACCCAGTACTTC.